This TCR beta chain was recorded in a study of blood T cell repertoires in COVID-19 (TCRdb year 2020). In terms of the full investigation: Samples covering the acute and convalescent phases of COVID-19 were provided by collaborators in the United States, Italy and Spain. Nearly every sample came with metadata listing a de-identified subject ID, COVID-19 status, age in years and sex. A freely available public database, intended as a resource for researchers studying the immune response to SARS-CoV-2, is where the repertoires were released. Samples were obtained from the ongoing ImmuneRACE study (first 160 participants) and from approximately 1,200 subjects provided by 6 global collaborators. Where available, HLA class I and class II types were obtained from metadata supplied by the sample provider rather than from assay-based typing. Subjects who had been exposed to COVID-19, were actively infected with it, or had recovered from it provided the deeply sampled blood TCRbeta repertoires that made up the dataset. The prospective study material was composed of cDNA or gDNA derived from T cells, B-cell-depleted T cells, or PBMCs. The research as a whole found: Clinical and demographic metadata were provided uncurated, with the amount varying by source and participant.

This clone was observed at least ten times. Its antigen remains unidentified. No base quality values were provided; no much bigger clone lies one nucleotide off. In Seattle, one collaborating source enrolled patients while the infection was active and tracked those patients longitudinally over the course of disease. The collaborating institutions used their own protocols to collect whole blood in K2EDTA tubes. For TCRbeta analysis, collaborator samples were shipped as frozen whole blood, as isolated PBMCs, or as DNA extracted from either sample type. TCRbeta CDR3 regions were amplified from genomic DNA by means of the immunoSEQ Assay, a bias-controlled multiplex PCR. The authors' analysis ran thus. The number of nucleated cells in each sample was estimated from the amplification of reference gene primers within the assay. To quantify the absolute abundance of each unique TCRbeta CDR3 rearrangement, sequence reads were collapsed and filtered. For each sample, productive Simpson clonality was calculated as the square root of Simpson's diversity index across productive rearrangements. TCRdb took over this immuneACCESS table, retaining in-frame rearrangements with V and J assigned. Such tables are incomplete; in checked studies, under half of the missing clones stem from an unresolved V gene, and the remainder is unexplained. That table supplies the V and J calls and clone size; D and trimming were determined from the DNA. The sample table contains a few hundred thousand clones; only one count was recorded for approximately 86% of them. The ten largest make up about 7% of the sample.

The junction carries 11 bases between V and J, which are trimmed by 0 bases and 0 bases respectively. From the germline V gene, CDR1 is ENHRY and CDR2 is SYGVKD. Taken from cysteine to phenylalanine, the CDR3 has 16 residues. The read is trimmed to its CDR3 DNA, 48 bases read in frame from base 1. Sequences were obtained from peripheral blood. This TCR derives from a woman aged 55-69 years with COVID-19, enrolled during active disease. Here the chain combines TRBV10-3 and TRBJ2-5; TRBD2 is perhaps the D gene, given 7 matching bases. The CDR3 protein sequence reads: CAISESRGGDQETQYF. Read as DNA, the sequence is TGTGCCATCAGTGAGTCGAGGGGGGGCGACCAAGAGACCCAGTACTTC.